Listed below are T cell receptor beta chains from one sample, sequenced in a study of T cell changes during pregnancy in multiple sclerosis. The repertoire was sequenced with immunoSEQ multiplex PCR; TCRdb's copy has only in-frame clones and lacks some. The top ten clones hold 2% to 2.5% of a sample with some 70,000 clones, approximately 92% of them seen once. Source: peripheral blood, taken in the first trimester of pregnancy. The receptors here all came from a female donor with multiple sclerosis, enrolled in a pregnancy study. Each CDR3 is given with its conserved first and last residue. The D gene is left open where the match is weak. Size is stated for part of the rows, as once, few or many counts, or as a class when the clone is expanded.

D gene,J gene,V gene,clone size,CDR3 protein,CDR3 DNA
TRBD1,TRBJ2-1,TRBV11-1,-,CASSARDRNNEQFF,TGTGCCAGCAGCGCCCGGGACAGGAACAATGAGCAGTTCTTC
TRBD1,TRBJ1-5,TRBV4-1,-,CASSQTGYQPQHF,TGCGCCAGCAGCCAGACAGGGTATCAGCCCCAGCATTTT
-,TRBJ2-1,TRBV30,-,CAWSAPRGSSYSEQFF,TGTGCCTGGAGTGCCCCCCGTGGGAGCTCCTACAGTGAGCAGTTCTTC
-,TRBJ2-7,TRBV5-1,-,CASGGGSYEQYF,TGCGCCAGCGGTGGAGGGAGCTACGAGCAGTACTTC
-,TRBJ1-1,TRBV5-4,-,CASSLLGPASGGAFF,TGTGCCAGCAGCTTGTTAGGGCCAGCATCCGGGGGAGCTTTCTTT
TRBD2,TRBJ2-5,TRBV9,-,CASSRSAGGEETQYF,TGTGCCAGCAGCAGATCCGCGGGGGGCGAGGAGACCCAGTACTTC
TRBD2,TRBJ2-1,TRBV28,-,CASSFLAGGSSYNEQFF,TGTGCCAGCAGTTTCCTAGCGGGAGGGAGCTCCTACAATGAGCAGTTCTTC
TRBD1,TRBJ1-2,TRBV19,-,CASSPGSSGGGYTF,TGTGCCAGTAGCCCCGGGTCTTCAGGGGGAGGCTACACCTTC
-,TRBJ1-1,TRBV7-8,-,CASSLARLNTEAFF,TGTGCCAGCAGCTTAGCTCGGTTGAACACTGAAGCTTTCTTT
TRBD1,TRBJ2-5,TRBV11-2,once,CASSWDREKSGEETQYF,TGTGCCAGCAGCTGGGACAGGGAAAAATCTGGTGAAGAGACCCAGTACTTC
-,TRBJ2-7,TRBV27,-,CASSKQGPYEQYF,TGTGCCAGCAGTAAACAGGGTCCCTACGAGCAGTACTTC
-,TRBJ1-5,TRBV19,-,CASSIVGRFKNQPQHF,TGTGCCAGTAGTATAGTGGGGCGGTTTAAGAATCAGCCCCAGCATTTT
TRBD1,TRBJ2-3,TRBV5-1,-,CASSPNRGVRGVDTQYF,TGCGCCAGCAGCCCCAACAGGGGAGTTAGAGGGGTGGATACGCAGTATTTT
TRBD2,TRBJ2-3,TRBV27,-,CASRAEWAGADTQYF,TGTGCCAGCAGGGCAGAATGGGCGGGAGCAGATACGCAGTATTTT
-,TRBJ2-7,TRBV5-1,-,CASSLLATGTYEQYF,TGCGCCAGCAGCTTGTTAGCGACAGGCACCTACGAGCAGTACTTC
TRBD2,TRBJ2-1,TRBV20-1,-,CSAIRGGEQFF,TGCAGTGCTATTCGGGGGGGTGAGCAGTTCTTC
-,TRBJ2-1,TRBV9,-,CASSVGLATNEQFF,TGTGCCAGCAGCGTGGGTTTAGCGACGAATGAGCAGTTCTTC
TRBD2,TRBJ2-3,TRBV18,-,CASSPSGRLANTQYF,TGTGCCAGCTCACCTAGCGGGAGATTGGCAAATACGCAGTATTTT
TRBD1,TRBJ1-2,TRBV7-9,-,CASSPPGQGSYTF,TGTGCCAGCAGCCCCCCGGGACAGGGGAGCTACACCTTC
TRBD1,TRBJ1-5,TRBV7-8,-,CASSPRDGQGNQPQHF,TGTGCCAGCAGCCCCCGAGACGGACAGGGGAATCAGCCCCAGCATTTT
-,TRBJ1-2,TRBV11-2,-,CASSFGTIDYTF,TGTGCCAGCAGCTTCGGGACTATCGACTACACCTTC
-,TRBJ1-1,TRBV19,-,CASTPTMRRQAFF,TGTGCCAGTACCCCGACGATGAGGCGACAAGCTTTCTTT
-,TRBJ2-5,TRBV19,-,CASSNRKETQYF,TGTGCCAGTAGTAACAGGAAAGAGACCCAGTACTTC
-,TRBJ2-1,TRBV27,-,CASSYFRGMMDEQFF,TGTGCCAGCAGTTACTTCAGGGGTATGATGGATGAGCAGTTCTTC
-,TRBJ1-5,TRBV30,few,CAWSQDSNQPQHF,TGTGCCTGGTCCCAGGATAGCAATCAGCCCCAGCATTTT
TRBD1,TRBJ1-1,TRBV18,-,CASSPDRVTEAFF,TGTGCCAGCTCACCTGACAGGGTGACTGAAGCTTTCTTT
-,TRBJ1-1,TRBV7-8,-,CASSLGQSNTEAFF,TGTGCCAGCAGCTTAGGACAGTCGAACACTGAAGCTTTCTTT
TRBD2,TRBJ2-3,TRBV5-4,-,CASSSTSGGARDTQYF,TGTGCCAGCAGCTCGACTAGCGGGGGGGCCAGAGATACGCAGTATTTT
TRBD1,TRBJ1-2,TRBV27,-,CASSFRDRAYGYTF,TGTGCCAGCAGTTTCCGGGACAGGGCCTATGGCTACACCTTC
TRBD1,TRBJ2-1,TRBV5-6,-,CASSSYRDRTYNEQFF,TGTGCCAGCAGCTCCTACCGGGACAGAACCTACAATGAGCAGTTCTTC
-,TRBJ1-2,TRBV30,-,CAWSLPGDRNYGYTF,TGTGCCTGGAGCCTACCCGGGGATCGCAACTATGGCTACACCTTC
-,TRBJ1-3,TRBV5-1,-,CASSSGPQREGNTIYF,TGCGCCAGCAGCTCCGGACCGCAACGGGAGGGAAACACCATATATTTT
TRBD2,TRBJ2-1,TRBV9,-,CASSLRLAGEDEQFF,TGTGCCAGCAGCCTTCGACTAGCGGGAGAAGATGAGCAGTTCTTC
-,TRBJ1-6,TRBV6-5,-,CASSWGGGPPLHF,TGTGCCAGCAGTTGGGGGGGAGGGCCACCCCTCCACTTT
-,TRBJ2-1,TRBV5-6,-,CASSLDTSSYNEQFF,TGTGCCAGCAGCTTGGATACTAGTTCCTACAATGAGCAGTTCTTC
TRBD2,TRBJ2-5,TRBV14,few,CASSQASGSQETQYF,TGTGCCAGCAGCCAAGCTAGCGGGAGTCAAGAGACCCAGTACTTC
-,TRBJ1-5,TRBV10-3,-,CAISAQGEDQPQHF,TGTGCCATCAGTGCACAGGGAGAGGATCAGCCCCAGCATTTT
-,TRBJ2-3,TRBV7-8,once,CASSKLASGTPRGTDTQYF,TGTGCCAGCAGCAAACTAGCCTCCGGGACCCCCCGGGGCACAGATACGCAGTATTTT
-,TRBJ1-2,TRBV5-1,-,CASSLDQGTNYGYTF,TGCGCCAGCAGCTTGGATCAGGGGACTAACTATGGCTACACCTTC
TRBD1,TRBJ1-4,TRBV5-4,-,CASSLVPGTGPEKLFF,TGTGCCAGCAGCTTGGTGCCCGGGACAGGGCCTGAAAAACTGTTTTTT
TRBD2,TRBJ2-7,TRBV19,-,CASSIKGRTSGSMENEQYF,TGTGCCAGTAGTATTAAGGGGCGGACTAGCGGGAGTATGGAAAACGAGCAGTACTTC
TRBD1,TRBJ2-7,TRBV11-2,medium-sized,CASRVQQRTGASEQYF,TGTGCCAGCAGGGTGCAGCAGAGGACAGGGGCTAGCGAGCAGTACTTC
-,TRBJ1-1,TRBV5-5,few,CASSATFTRRTEAFF,TGTGCCAGCAGCGCTACTTTTACCCGCAGGACTGAAGCTTTCTTT
-,TRBJ2-7,TRBV7-9,-,CASVGSYEQYF,TGTGCCAGCGTCGGGTCCTACGAGCAGTACTTC
TRBD1,TRBJ1-5,TRBV30,-,CAWSLGQGGQPQHF,TGTGCCTGGAGCTTGGGACAGGGAGGTCAGCCCCAGCATTTT
TRBD1,TRBJ1-2,TRBV6-1,-,CASSEDREGIAGYTF,TGTGCCAGCAGTGAGGACAGGGAGGGGATTGCTGGCTACACCTTC
TRBD1,TRBJ1-5,TRBV7-9,-,CASSLDRGHQPQHF,TGTGCCAGCAGCCTGGACAGGGGGCATCAGCCCCAGCATTTT
TRBD2,TRBJ2-1,TRBV7-2,-,CASSLVGLAGEQFF,TGTGCCAGCAGCTTAGTAGGTCTAGCGGGAGAGCAGTTCTTC
-,TRBJ2-7,TRBV2,once,CASSEEAGQMWEQYF,TGTGCCAGCAGTGAGGAGGCGGGACAGATGTGGGAGCAGTACTTC
TRBD1,TRBJ2-7,TRBV13,-,CASSVTGTNHEQYF,TGTGCCAGCAGCGTGACAGGGACCAACCACGAGCAGTACTTC